Listed here are 29 T cell receptor beta chains from one sample, sequenced in a study of shared clonotypes between healthy human individuals. Repertoires were generated with immunoSEQ multiplex PCR, while TCRdb's copy carries only in-frame clones and drops some. The table records more than 450,000 clones, 79% of them present only once. The sample consisted of PBMCs. Receptors originate from a woman aged 40-49 years in good health. Some clones in this sample may be carry-over from other donors' samples.

The V gene is TRBV11-3, the J gene TRBJ2-5, with 9 nucleotides matching TRBD1. The CDR3 has 14 residues. Per germline, CDR1 SGHNT and CDR2 YENEEA. Losses at the gene ends were 4 bases for V and 5 bases for J; bases not matched to a gene: 5. CDR3 amino acids: CASSSGTGSETQYF. CDR3 sequence (DNA): TGTGCCAGCAGCTCCGGGACAGGGTCTGAGACCCAGTACTTC.

V and J are TRBV5-8 and TRBJ1-5; the match to TRBD1 covers 10 bases. Germline lookup yields CDR1 SGHTS and CDR2 YDEGEE. Trimming cost V 4 bases and J 0 bases; bases outside gene matches: 7. The CDR3 sequence is 17 residues long. The CDR3 reads CASSGDRGTLSNQPQHF. The CDR3 DNA is TGTGCCAGCAGCGGGGACAGGGGCACCCTTAGCAATCAGCCCCAGCATTTT.

The chain employs TRBV7-3 and TRBJ2-1, with D tentatively TRBD2 (7 bases). With 2 bases removed from V and 10 bases from J, the gap between germline ends came to 18 bases. The CDR3 is 15 amino acids. Looked up from germline, CDR1 is SGHTA and CDR2 is FQGTGA. CDR3 nucleotide sequence: TGTGCCAGCAGCTTAGGGGGCGGGAGTGGACGAGAGCAGTTCTTC. Amino acids: CASSLGGGSGREQFF.

V and J are TRBV7-9 and TRBJ1-2; no definite D call. In germline, CDR1 is SEHNR, CDR2 FQNEAQ (reference sequence). This CDR3 has 12 residues. Trimming took 6 bases from V and 4 from J, leaving 9 bases between them. CDR3 nucleotide sequence: TGTGCCAGCAGGAGGCCGGGCTATGGCTACACCTTC. It encodes CASRRPGYGYTF.

Details on this clone: Within the sample, other DNA sequences also encode this same CDR3. This CDR3 reads CASSLPGFGYTF. DNA of the CDR3: TGTGCCAGCAGTTTACCAGGGTTTGGCTACACCTTC. This sequence joins TRBV28 and TRBJ1-2, with D perhaps matching TRBD1 (5 bases). The germline gives CDR1 MDHEN, CDR2 SYDVKM. CDR3 length equals 12 residues. The germline V and J ends were trimmed by 2 bases and 7 bases, with 8 bases remaining between them.

The CDR3 region is CATIGSYEQYF. CDR3 DNA sequence: TGTGCCACGATCGGCAGCTACGAGCAGTACTTC. This sequence joins TRBV28 and TRBJ2-7; D is uncertain. In germline, CDR1 is MDHEN, CDR2 SYDVKM. V shed 10 bases and J shed 3 bases, with 10 bases lying between them. This CDR3 has 11 residues.

This chain connects TRBV5-1 to TRBJ1-1, with a tentative D call TRBD1 (6 bases). Germline loops: CDR1 SGHRS, CDR2 YFSETQ. CDR3 length equals 15 residues. V lost 2 bases and J lost 1, with 12 bases in between. As DNA, the CDR3 is TGCGCCAGCAGCTTCCAGGGGCGGGGGAACACTGAAGCTTTCTTT. Amino acid sequence: CASSFQGRGNTEAFF.

The chain combines TRBV30 with TRBJ2-6, with no clear D. This CDR3 comprises 17 residues. From germline, CDR1 is GTSNPN and CDR2 SVGIG (reference sequence). Deletions cut 1 base from V and 1 base from J, with 14 bases between. CDR3 nucleotide sequence: TGTGCCTGGAGTGGTATATTCGGGCAGTCTGGGGCCAACGTCCTGACTTTC. It specifies CAWSGIFGQSGANVLTF.

V usage is TRBV5-1 and J usage is TRBJ2-2, with D tentatively TRBD1 or TRBD2 (5 bases each). The CDR3 length is 16 residues. V was cut by 3 bases and J by 6 bases, with 18 bases left in between. Germline assignment: CDR1 SGHRS and CDR2 YFSETQ. The chain's CDR3 is CASSSDLGVRSGELFF. CDR3 in DNA: TGCGCCAGCAGCTCGGACCTGGGGGTAAGGTCCGGGGAGCTGTTTTTT.

The rearrangement uses TRBV7-9 and TRBJ2-1; TRBD1 aligns across 8 bases. CDR3 length: 18 amino acids. V shed 4 bases, J shed 7 bases, and the junction held 18 bases outside the gene matches. Germline V CDR1 and CDR2: SEHNR, FQNEAQ (reference sequence). CDR3 bases: TGTGCCAGCAGCTCGCGCGGATGGACAGGGACAATGGGTAATGAGCAGTTCTTC. Translating gives CASSSRGWTGTMGNEQFF.

This sequence joins TRBV2 and TRBJ2-1; 7 nucleotides line up with TRBD2. CDR1 SNHLY and CDR2 FYNNEI come from the germline V gene. The CDR3 is made up of 14 amino acids. The J segment lost 6 bases and the V segment lost 6 bases, leaving 8 bases of the junction unmatched. The CDR3 sequence is CASRKGGAGNEQFF. DNA for the CDR3: TGTGCCAGCAGGAAGGGAGGGGCTGGCAATGAGCAGTTCTTC. The complete variable domain, with remaining parts taken from reference TRBV2 and TRBJ2-1, reads EPEVTQTPSHQVTQMGQEVILRCVPISNHLYFYWYRQILGQKVEFLVSFYNNEISEKSEIFDDQFSVERPDGSNFTLKIRSTKLEDSAMYFCASRKGGAGNEQFFGPGTRLTVL.

Turning to this clone: The germline gene is not matched at one end of the junction; a read error may be the cause. The chain has TRBV7-7 and TRBJ2-5, with 7 bases matching TRBD1. Germline V gene data show CDR1 as SSHAT and CDR2 as FNYEAQ (reference sequence). This CDR3 has 14 residues. CDR3 coding DNA: TGTGCTAGCAGCCAGCGACAGGGTTTCGAGACCCAGTACTTC. Amino acid sequence: CASSQRQGFETQYF.

A note on this clone: Other DNA sequences from this sample encode an identical CDR3 as well. The gene calls are TRBV27 and TRBJ2-7; D ambiguous. Trimming took 5 bases from V and 1 from J, leaving 15 bases between them. Looked up from germline, CDR1 is MNHEY and CDR2 is SMNVEV (reference sequence). The CDR3 sequence is 15 residues long. CDR3 residues: CASSPQDGLSYEQYF. CDR3 sequence (DNA): TGTGCCAGCAGTCCTCAGGACGGTCTGTCCTACGAGCAGTACTTC.

This chain links TRBV28 with TRBJ2-1; 8 nucleotides line up with TRBD1. Germline CDR1 MDHEN, CDR2 SYDVKM. V was pared by 0 bases and J by 4 bases, with 5 bases of the junction left unmatched. The CDR3 consists of 16 residues. CDR3 sequence: CASSLWGQEKYNEQFF. DNA of the CDR3: TGTGCCAGCAGTTTATGGGGACAGGAGAAATACAATGAGCAGTTCTTC.

The chain links TRBV29-1 to TRBJ2-3; D unresolved. V was trimmed by 3 bases and J by 4 bases, leaving 17 bases between them. From germline, CDR1 is SQVTM and CDR2 ANQGSEA. The CDR3 is 15 amino acids. The DNA for the CDR3 is TGCAGCGTTGACACGGGTGGATCGGGCGCAGATACGCAGTATTTT. As protein: CSVDTGGSGADTQYF.

The rearrangement links TRBV5-1 to TRBJ2-1, with D perhaps TRBD2 (6 bases). V lost 0 bases and J 5 bases, leaving 9 bases between the germline ends. The length of the CDR3 is 14 residues. In germline, CDR1 is SGHRS, CDR2 YFSETQ. In DNA form, the CDR3 reads TGCGCCAGCAGCTTGGACGGGAGCAACAATGAGCAGTTCTTC. Translated: CASSLDGSNNEQFF.

The rearrangement uses TRBV28 and TRBJ2-3, with D maybe TRBD2 (6 bases). Trimming removed 7 bases from V and 4 bases from J, with 12 bases in between. Germline CDR1 MDHEN, CDR2 SYDVKM. This CDR3 spans 13 amino acids. The CDR3 coding sequence is TGTGCCAGCAATGTACTAGCCCCAGATACGCAGTATTTT. Translating it yields CASNVLAPDTQYF.

This clone was recorded once. This chain links TRBV5-8 with TRBJ2-7; no definite D call. CDR1 is SGHTS, CDR2 YDEGEE, per germline. The CDR3 contains 12 residues. V lost 0 bases to trimming and J lost 7 bases, with 8 bases between them. The CDR3 DNA follows: TGTGCCAGCAGCTTGGGCCTTGGGGAGCAGTACTTC. Amino acids: CASSLGLGEQYF.

This chain connects TRBV9 to TRBJ1-1; 8 bases match TRBD1. The germline gives CDR1 SGDLS, CDR2 YYNGEE. The CDR3 covers 16 residues. V trimming: 0 bases; J trimming: 4 bases; junction bases outside the gene matches: 8. CDR3 in DNA: TGTGCCAGCAGCGTAGGGGCAGGGGGCCTGGGCACTGAAGCTTTCTTT. Encoded protein: CASSVGAGGLGTEAFF.

The chain has TRBV29-1 and TRBJ1-4; D is uncertain. The V gene lost 7 bases and the J gene lost 0 bases, with 9 bases spanning the gap. The CDR3 runs to 13 residues. From germline, CDR1 is SQVTM and CDR2 ANQGSEA. CDR3 coding DNA: TGCAGCGCTCGACGAACAACTAATGAAAAACTGTTTTTT. Translation gives CSARRTTNEKLFF.

V and J are TRBV5-5 and TRBJ2-1, with TRBD2 matching over 14 bases. Looked up from germline, CDR1 is SGHKS and CDR2 is YYEKEE (reference sequence). This CDR3 has 17 amino acids. The V gene end was trimmed by 4 bases and the J gene end by 7 bases; junction bases not matched to a gene: 10. This chain's CDR3 is CASSVGGTSGSWNEQFF. The CDR3 DNA reads as TGTGCCAGCAGCGTAGGTGGGACTAGCGGGAGTTGGAATGAGCAGTTCTTC.

This clone was detected only a few times. The chain carries TRBV5-4 and TRBJ2-1, with 9 bases aligning to TRBD2. Trimming removed 4 bases from V and 0 bases from J; junction bases left unmatched: 2. Germline assignment: CDR1 SGHNT and CDR2 YYREEE (reference sequence). The CDR3 is 15 residues long. Written as DNA, the CDR3 is TGTGCCAGCAGCCCACTAGCGGGCTCCTACAATGAGCAGTTCTTC. This encodes CASSPLAGSYNEQFF.

The chain carries TRBV29-1 and TRBJ2-5; maybe TRBD1 (5 bases). The CDR3 runs to 12 residues. V was pared by 6 bases and J by 4 bases, with 12 bases between. Germline V gene sequence: CDR1 SQVTM, CDR2 ANQGSEA. The CDR3 DNA sequence: TGCAGCGTCAGGGTTTCGGGAGAGACCCAGTACTTC. Translating it yields CSVRVSGETQYF.

This chain connects TRBV5-4 to TRBJ2-7, with unresolved D. The CDR3 has 14 amino acids. The V end was cut by 0 bases, the J end by 1 base, with 8 bases between. Germline assignment: CDR1 SGHNT and CDR2 YYREEE (reference sequence). CDR3 loop: CASSLGQLSYEQYF. As DNA, the CDR3 is TGTGCCAGCAGCTTGGGCCAGCTTTCCTACGAGCAGTACTTC.

This clone was observed a single time. Other DNA sequences in this sample translate to the same CDR3. The chain couples TRBV27 to TRBJ1-1; D is undetermined. Germline V gives CDR1 MNHEY, CDR2 SMNVEV (reference sequence). The CDR3 sequence is 13 residues long. V shed 0 bases and J shed 1 base, with 3 bases lying between them. The CDR3 DNA reads TGTGCCAGCAGTTTATCAGCGAACACTGAAGCTTTCTTT. Translating gives CASSLSANTEAFF.

The chain employs TRBV28 and TRBJ2-3, with 15 bases lining up with TRBD2. The CDR3 contains 18 residues. The ends lost 2 bases at V and 4 bases at J; junction bases unmatched: 7. Germline loops: CDR1 MDHEN, CDR2 SYDVKM. The CDR3: CASSLAEGLAGGADTQYF. DNA of the CDR3: TGTGCCAGCAGTTTAGCCGAGGGACTAGCGGGAGGTGCAGATACGCAGTATTTT.

The V and J genes are TRBV10-3 and TRBJ2-7; 7 bases are a match to TRBD2. V shed 2 bases and J 4 bases; nucleotides not matched to a gene: 8. Germline assignment: CDR1 ENHRY and CDR2 SYGVKD. The CDR3 is 15 amino acids. The CDR3 sequence is CAISEGGGAEYEQYF. DNA of the CDR3: TGTGCCATCAGTGAGGGGGGAGGGGCAGAGTACGAGCAGTACTTC.

The chain couples TRBV29-1 to TRBJ1-1; D is uncertain. This CDR3 spans 12 amino acids. Germline values: CDR1 SQVTM, CDR2 ANQGSEA. Trimming pared 4 bases from V and 0 bases from J, leaving 6 bases between. CDR3 in amino acids: CSVGNMNTEAFF. The CDR3 coding sequence is TGCAGCGTTGGCAACATGAACACTGAAGCTTTCTTT.

The genes are TRBV6-5 and TRBJ1-1; D call uncertain. V was clipped by 6 bases and J by 5 bases, with 7 bases between them. The V gene's germline CDR1 is MNHEY and CDR2 SVGAGI. The CDR3 is 11 amino acids. The CDR3 DNA follows: TGTGCCAGCAGACAGAGGACTGAAGCTTTCTTT. Translated: CASRQRTEAFF.